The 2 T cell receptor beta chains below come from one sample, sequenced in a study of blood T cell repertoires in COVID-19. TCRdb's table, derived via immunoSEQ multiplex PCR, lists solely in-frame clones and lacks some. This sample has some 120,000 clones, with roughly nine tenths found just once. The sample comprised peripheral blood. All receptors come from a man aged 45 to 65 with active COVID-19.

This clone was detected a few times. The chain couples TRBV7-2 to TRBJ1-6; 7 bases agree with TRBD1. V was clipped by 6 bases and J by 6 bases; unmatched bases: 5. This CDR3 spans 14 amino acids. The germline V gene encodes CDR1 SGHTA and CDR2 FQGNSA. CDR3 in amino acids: CASSSDRVNSPLHF. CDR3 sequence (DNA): TGTGCCAGCAGTTCCGACAGGGTTAATTCACCCCTCCACTTT.

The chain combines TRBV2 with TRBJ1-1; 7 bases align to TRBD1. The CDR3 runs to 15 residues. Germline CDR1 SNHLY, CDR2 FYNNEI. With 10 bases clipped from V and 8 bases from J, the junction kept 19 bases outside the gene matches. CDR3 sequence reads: CAITDKQRVRGEAFF. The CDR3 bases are TGTGCCATCACGGATAAGCAGAGGGTCAGGGGGGAAGCTTTCTTT.